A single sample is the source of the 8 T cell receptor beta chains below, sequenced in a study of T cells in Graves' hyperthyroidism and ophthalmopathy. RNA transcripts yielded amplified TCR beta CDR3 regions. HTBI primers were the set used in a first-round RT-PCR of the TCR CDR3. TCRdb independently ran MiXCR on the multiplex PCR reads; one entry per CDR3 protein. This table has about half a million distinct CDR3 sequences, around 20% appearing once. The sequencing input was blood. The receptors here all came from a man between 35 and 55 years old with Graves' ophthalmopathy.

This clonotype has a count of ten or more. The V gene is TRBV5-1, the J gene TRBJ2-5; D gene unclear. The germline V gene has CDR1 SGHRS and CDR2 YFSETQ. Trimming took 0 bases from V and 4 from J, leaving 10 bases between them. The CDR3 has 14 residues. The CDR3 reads CASSLAGSIETQYF. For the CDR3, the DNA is TGCGCCAGCAGCTTGGCCGGAAGTATAGAGACCCAGTACTTC.

CDR3 sequence reads: CASSLAFGQGARGYTF. CDR3 sequence (DNA): TGTGCCAGCAGTTTAGCGTTTGGACAGGGGGCGCGGGGCTACACCTTC. The chain employs TRBV12-3 or TRBV12-4 and TRBJ1-2, with TRBD1 matching over 11 bases. After removal of 0 bases from V and 8 bases from J, the junction contained 8 bases not matched to a gene. This CDR3 region has 16 residues.

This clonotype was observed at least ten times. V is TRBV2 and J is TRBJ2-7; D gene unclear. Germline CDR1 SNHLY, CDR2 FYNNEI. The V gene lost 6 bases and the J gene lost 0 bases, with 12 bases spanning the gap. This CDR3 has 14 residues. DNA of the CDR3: TGTGCCAGCAGCCCCGACCGAAGCTCCTACGAGCAGTACTTC. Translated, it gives CASSPDRSSYEQYF.

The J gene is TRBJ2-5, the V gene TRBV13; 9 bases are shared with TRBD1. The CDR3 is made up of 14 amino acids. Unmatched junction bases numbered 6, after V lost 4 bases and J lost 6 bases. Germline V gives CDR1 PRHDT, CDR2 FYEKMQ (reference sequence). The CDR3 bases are TGTGCCAGCAGCTCCCGGACAGGGGTGAAGACCCAGTACTTC. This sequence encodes CASSSRTGVKTQYF.

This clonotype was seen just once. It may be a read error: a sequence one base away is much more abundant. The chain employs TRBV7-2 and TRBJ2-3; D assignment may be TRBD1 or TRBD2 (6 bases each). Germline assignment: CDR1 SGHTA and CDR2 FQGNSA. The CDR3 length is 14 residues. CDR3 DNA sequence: TGTGCCAGCAGCCCGGAAGGGGGGTACGGAACGCACTATTTT. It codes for CASSPEGGYGTHYF.

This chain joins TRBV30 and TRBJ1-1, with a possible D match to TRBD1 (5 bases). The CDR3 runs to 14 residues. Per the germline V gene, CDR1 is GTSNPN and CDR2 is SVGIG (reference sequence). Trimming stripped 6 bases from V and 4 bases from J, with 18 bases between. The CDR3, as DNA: TGTGCCTGCGACAGCGCCCTTCTTGGCACTGAAGCTTTCTTT. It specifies CACDSALLGTEAFF.

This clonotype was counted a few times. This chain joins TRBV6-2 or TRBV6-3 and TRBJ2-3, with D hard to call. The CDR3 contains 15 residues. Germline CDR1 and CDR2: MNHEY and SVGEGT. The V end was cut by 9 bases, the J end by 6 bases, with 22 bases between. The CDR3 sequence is CASGLGGRHGDTQYF. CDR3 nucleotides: TGTGCCAGTGGTCTCGGTGGACGCCACGGGGATACGCAGTATTTT.

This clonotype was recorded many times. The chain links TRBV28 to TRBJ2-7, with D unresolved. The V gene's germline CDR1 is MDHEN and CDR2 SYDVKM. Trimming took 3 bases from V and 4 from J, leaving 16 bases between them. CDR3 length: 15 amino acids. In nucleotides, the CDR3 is TGTGCCAGCAGTTTGTCCGTTGCTCGCCAATACGAGCAGTACTTC. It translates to CASSLSVARQYEQYF.